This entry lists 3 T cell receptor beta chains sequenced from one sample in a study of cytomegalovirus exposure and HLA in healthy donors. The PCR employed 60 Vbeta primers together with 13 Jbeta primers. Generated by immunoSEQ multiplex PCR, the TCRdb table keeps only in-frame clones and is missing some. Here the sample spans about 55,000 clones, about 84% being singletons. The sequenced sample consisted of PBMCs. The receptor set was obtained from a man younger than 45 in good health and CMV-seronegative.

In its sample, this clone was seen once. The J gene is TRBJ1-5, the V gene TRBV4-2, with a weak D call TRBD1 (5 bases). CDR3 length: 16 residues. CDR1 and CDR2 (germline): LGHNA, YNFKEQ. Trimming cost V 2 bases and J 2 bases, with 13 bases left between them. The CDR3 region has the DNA TGTGCCAGCAGCCAACTCTACAGGCAGGGCAATCAGCCCCAGCATTTT. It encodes CASSQLYRQGNQPQHF.

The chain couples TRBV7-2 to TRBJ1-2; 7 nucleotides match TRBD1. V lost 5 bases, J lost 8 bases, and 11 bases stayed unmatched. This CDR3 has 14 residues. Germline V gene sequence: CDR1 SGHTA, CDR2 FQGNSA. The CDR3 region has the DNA TGTGCCAGCAGCGAGAGGGTAGGGGGCTGGGGCTACACCTTC. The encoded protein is CASSERVGGWGYTF.

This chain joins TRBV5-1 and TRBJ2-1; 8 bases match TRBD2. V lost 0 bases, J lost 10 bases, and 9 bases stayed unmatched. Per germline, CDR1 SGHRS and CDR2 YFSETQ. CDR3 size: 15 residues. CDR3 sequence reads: CASSLGTSLGGEQFF. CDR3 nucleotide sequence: TGCGCCAGCAGCTTGGGGACTAGCTTAGGCGGCGAGCAGTTCTTC.